The next 25 T cell receptor beta chains were all read from a single sample in a study of tumor-infiltrating lymphocytes in primary liver carcinoma. Unsorted whole blood yielded blood RNA, and germline DNA was extracted as well. Priming with a constant-region primer yielded TCR beta cDNA from 400 to 500 ng total RNA. Slightly modified ARM-PCR, run as three nested multiplex PCR rounds, produced the TCR beta libraries. Forward primers for TRBV1-TRBV30 and a C-beta reverse primer served the first two PCR rounds, at about 9 cycles each. TCRdb redid the calling of the multiplex PCR reads with MiXCR, one entry per CDR3 protein. The profile shows about 350,000 distinct CDR3 sequences, roughly two thirds of them singletons. The sequenced material came from peripheral blood. Receptors originate from a man aged 40-50 years with primary liver carcinoma and hepatitis B virus infection.

A note on this clonotype: With a much larger clone just one base away, this may be a read error. The chain joins TRBV6-5 to TRBJ1-6; no definite D call. CDR1 is MNHEY and CDR2 is SVGAGI in the germline V gene. This CDR3 spans 15 amino acids. DNA of the CDR3: TGTGCCAGCAGTTCGTCCAGACGGGAAAATTCACCCCTCCGCTTT. It encodes CASSSSRRENSPLRF.

V usage is TRBV7-3 and J usage is TRBJ2-3; D unclear. The CDR3 sequence is 13 residues long. Germline CDR1 SGHTA, CDR2 FQGTGA. V was clipped by 6 bases and J by 5 bases, with 12 bases between them. The CDR3 bases are TGTGCCAGCAGACCGCCGGGTGTAGATACGCAGTATTTT. It translates to CASRPPGVDTQYF.

This clonotype has at least ten counts. This chain connects TRBV29-1 to TRBJ2-6; D is uncertain. CDR1 SQVTM and CDR2 ANQGSEA come from the germline V gene. There are 15 residues in the CDR3. Trimming took 3 bases from V and 3 from J, leaving 12 bases between them. CDR3 residues: CSVEGSGFGANVLTF. The CDR3 region has the DNA TGCAGCGTTGAGGGGTCCGGCTTTGGGGCCAACGTCCTGACTTTC.

Remarks on this clonotype: A much more abundant neighbour one base away suggests this may be a read error. The V call is TRBV6-6, the J call TRBJ2-7; D perhaps matches TRBD2 (5 bases). This CDR3 is built from 15 residues. In germline, CDR1 is MNHNY, CDR2 SVGAGI (reference sequence). With 0 bases removed from V and 4 bases from J, the gap between germline ends came to 13 bases. Written as DNA, the CDR3 is TGTGCCAGCAGTTACTCTGGGGAGCGTCCATACGAGCAGTACTTC. Residues: CASSYSGERPYEQYF.

This clonotype occurred once. This chain uses TRBV29-1 with TRBJ1-1; the D gene is possibly TRBD1 (5 bases). CDR1 and CDR2 from the germline V gene are SQVTM and ANQGSEA. The germline V and J ends were trimmed by 4 bases and 8 bases, with 20 bases remaining between them. The CDR3 extends over 14 amino acids. The CDR3 coding sequence is TGCAGCGTTGGAACGACAGCCGAGACCACAGAAGCTTTCTTT. Amino acid sequence: CSVGTTAETTEAFF.

V and J are TRBV11-2 and TRBJ2-7, with 7 nucleotides matching TRBD2. CDR3 length: 18 residues. V lost 0 bases to trimming and J lost 2 bases; unmatched junction nucleotides: 13. Germline CDR1 is SGHAT and CDR2 is FQNNGV. In DNA, the CDR3 is TGTGCCAGCAGCTTAGAGTTGCCCATCGTAGGGAGGGCCTACGAGCAGTACTTC. Its translation: CASSLELPIVGRAYEQYF.

Note on this clonotype: Germline is not matched at one junction end, which may reflect a read error. This chain's CDR3 is CASSLSSGASYGQYF. CDR3 DNA: TGTGCCAGCAGTCTCTCTAGCGGGGCCTCCTACGGGCAGTACTTC. V usage is TRBV28 and J usage is TRBJ2-7; TRBD2 agrees at 9 bases. Looked up from germline, CDR1 is MDHEN and CDR2 is SYDVKM. The CDR3 is 15 amino acids. Looking up the rest from reference TRBV28 and TRBJ2-7 gives the full variable domain: DVKVTQSSRYLVKRTGEKVFLECVQDMDHENMFWYRQDPGLGLRLIYFSYDVKMKEKGDIPEGYSVSREKKERFSLILESASTNQTSMYLCASSLSSGASYGQYFGPGTRLTVT.

The CDR3: CASSYPEGVGASNQPQHF. CDR3 in DNA: TGTGCCAGCAGTTACCCGGAAGGGGTCGGGGCTAGCAATCAGCCCCAGCATTTT. This rearrangement joins TRBV6-6 to TRBJ1-5; TRBD1 might be the D (5 bases). Germline V gene data show CDR1 as MNHNY and CDR2 as SVGAGI (reference sequence). Trimming took off 2 bases at V and 0 bases at J, with 17 bases between the two ends. The CDR3 is 18 residues long.

The CDR3 bases are TGCAGTCACCCGGGACAGGTGTTCTATGGCTACACCTTC. It yields the protein CSHPGQVFYGYTF. The rearrangement links TRBV20-1 to TRBJ1-2; 8 nucleotides align to TRBD1. The germline CDR1 and CDR2 sequences are DFQATT and SNEGSKA (reference sequence). V was clipped by 8 bases and J by 4 bases; unmatched bases: 9. The length of the CDR3 is 13 residues.

This clonotype was counted only a few times. The chain combines TRBV28 with TRBJ1-2; D not certain. The V gene's germline CDR1 is MDHEN and CDR2 SYDVKM. The CDR3 spans 13 residues. The V gene lost 2 bases and the J gene lost 7 bases, with 11 bases spanning the gap. DNA for the CDR3: TGTGCCAGCAGTTTACGCTTTACGGGTGGCTACACCTTC. This encodes CASSLRFTGGYTF.

As to this clonotype: The final CDR3 position lacks the conserved phenylalanine or tryptophan, pointing to a likely read error. The DNA is omitted, as the CDR3 cannot be located on it reliably, and the CDR3 follows TCRdb's listing. The J gene is TRBJ2-7, the V gene TRBV6-2 or TRBV6-3; TRBD1 is the table's D call and was not checked against the DNA. Germline V gene lookup returns CDR1 MNHEY and CDR2 SVGEGT. Termini included, the CDR3 measures 14 amino acids. This CDR3 is CASSFNRGPYERYL.

With regard to this clonotype: A much larger clone differs from this one at a single base, so this may be a read error. The conserved closing phenylalanine or tryptophan is absent in this CDR3, likely reflecting a read error. CDR3 protein: CASGTGDEQYL. CDR3 coding DNA: TGTGCCAGCGGGACGGGAGACGAGCAGTACCTC. This chain joins TRBV6-6 and TRBJ2-7; TRBD2 might be the D (6 bases). Germline V gene lookup returns CDR1 MNHNY and CDR2 SVGAGI (reference sequence). This CDR3 is 11 amino acids long. The V end was cut by 8 bases, the J end by 5 bases, with 10 bases between.

V gene TRBV6-1 combines with J gene TRBJ1-4; D possibly corresponds to TRBD1 (6 bases). The CDR3 runs to 16 residues. Trimming took 10 bases from V and 4 from J, leaving 22 bases between them. CDR1 and CDR2 from the germline V gene are MNHNS and SASEGT. CDR3 sequence reads: CATRDKGNVGNEKLFF. The CDR3 DNA sequence: TGTGCCACCAGGGACAAAGGGAATGTCGGTAATGAAAAACTGTTTTTT.

To note about this clonotype: A much larger clone lies one base from this, so it may be a read error. The rearrangement links TRBV29-1 to TRBJ2-7; D gene ambiguous. Trimming cost V 6 bases and J 5 bases, with 8 bases left between them. This CDR3 spans 10 amino acids. Germline V CDR1 and CDR2: SQVTM, ANQGSEA. The CDR3 sequence: CSVLRDEQYF. The CDR3 DNA follows: TGCAGCGTACTTAGGGACGAGCAGTACTTC.

A remark on this clonotype: No conserved phenylalanine or tryptophan ends this CDR3, so it is likely a read error. The chain is built from TRBV12-3 or TRBV12-4 and TRBJ2-2; D is perhaps TRBD1 (6 bases). This CDR3 is built from 14 residues. Trimming pared 2 bases from V and 6 bases from J, leaving 10 bases between. CDR3 loop: CASSLTGSAGELFS. The CDR3 bases are TGTGCCAGCAGTTTAACAGGGAGTGCCGGGGAGCTGTTTTCT.

About this clonotype itself: This could be a read error, since a much larger clone is one nucleotide away. V usage is TRBV4-1 and J usage is TRBJ2-7, with TRBD1 matching 9 bases. CDR3 length: 15 residues. V gave up 3 bases and J gave up 8 bases; unmatched junction bases: 11. Germline CDR1 and CDR2: MGHRA and YSYEKL. The CDR3 spells CASSQEYRGRYKQYF. The CDR3 nucleotides read TGCGCCAGCAGCCAGGAATACAGGGGGCGGTACAAGCAGTACTTC.

This clonotype has at least ten counts. The chain joins TRBV11-2 to TRBJ1-1; 9 positions match TRBD1. CDR1 and CDR2 from the germline V gene are SGHAT and FQNNGV. With 2 bases clipped from V and 4 bases from J, the junction kept 8 bases outside the gene matches. There are 16 residues in the CDR3. This chain's CDR3 is CASSLPQGQGLTEAFF. CDR3 DNA: TGTGCCAGCAGCTTACCTCAGGGACAGGGCCTCACTGAAGCTTTCTTT. The entire variable domain, with the rest obtained from reference TRBV11-2 and TRBJ1-1, is as follows: EAGVAQSPRYKIIEKRQSVAFWCNPISGHATLYWYQQILGQGPKLLIQFQNNGVVDDSQLPKDRFSAERLKGVDSTLKIQPAKLEDSAVYLCASSLPQGQGLTEAFFGQGTRLTVV.

To note about this clonotype: At one end, the junction sequence differs from germline, possibly due to a read error. The chain uses TRBV11-3 and TRBJ1-1; no firm D call. The CDR3 runs 13 residues. The V gene's germline CDR1 is SGHNT and CDR2 YENEEA. The CDR3 sequence is CASSLAPDSEAFF. CDR3 bases: TGTGCCAGCAGTTTAGCTCCGGATTCGGAAGCTTTCTTT.

The chain employs TRBV2 and TRBJ2-2; D might be TRBD1 (5 bases). Germline V gene sequence: CDR1 SNHLY, CDR2 FYNNEI. The CDR3 is made up of 12 amino acids. V was cut by 8 bases and J by 6 bases, with 10 bases left in between. The chain's CDR3 is CASLQGAGELFF. DNA of the CDR3: TGTGCCAGCCTTCAGGGCGCCGGGGAGCTGTTTTTT.

On this clonotype itself: Germline and junction disagree at one end, which may indicate a read error. J is TRBJ2-1 and V is TRBV11-2; D perhaps matches TRBD2 (7 bases). The CDR3 is 15 amino acids. Germline V gene lookup returns CDR1 SGHAT and CDR2 FQNNGV. The CDR3 nucleotides read TGTGCCAACAGCCGAGGCGGGAGCAGGGGCAATGAGCAGTTCTTC. Residues: CANSRGGSRGNEQFF.

This clonotype has just a few counts. This sequence joins TRBV6-5 and TRBJ1-1; D uncertain. Germline V gives CDR1 MNHEY, CDR2 SVGAGI. The CDR3 length is 13 residues. V gave up 0 bases and J gave up 5 bases, with 7 bases separating them. As DNA, the CDR3 is TGTGCCAGCAGTTACTCAAGTAAAACTGAAGCTTTCTTT. Translation: CASSYSSKTEAFF.

A note on this clonotype: A single base separates this from a much larger clone, so it may be a read error. This rearrangement joins TRBV14 to TRBJ2-7, with TRBD2 as a possible D gene (5 bases). The CDR3 covers 15 residues. Trimming left V 0 bases short and J 3 bases short, with 12 bases between. Germline assignment: CDR1 SGHDN and CDR2 FVKESK. The CDR3 spells CASSQDSEFFYEQYF. CDR3 in DNA: TGTGCCAGCAGCCAAGATAGCGAGTTTTTCTACGAGCAGTACTTC.

Concerning this clonotype itself: This may come from a read error, since a much larger clone is one base off. The V and J genes are TRBV6-1 and TRBJ1-2; tentative D call: TRBD1 (6 bases). The germline V gene encodes CDR1 MNHNS and CDR2 SASEGT. The CDR3 has 14 residues. V was pared by 5 bases and J by 12 bases, with 22 bases between. The CDR3 loop reads CASSYSGYRDGHTF. The CDR3 DNA reads TGTGCCAGCAGTTACTCCGGTTACAGGGACGGCCACACCTTC.

A note on this clonotype: Mismatch with germline at one junction end may stem from a read error. The chain uses TRBV4-2 and TRBJ2-2; 8 bases match TRBD1. Germline-derived CDR1 and CDR2 are LGHNA and YNFKEQ. This CDR3 spans 18 amino acids. DNA for the CDR3: TGTGCCAGTAGCCAAATACTTGTGACAGGGGATTCCCCCGGGGAGCTGCTTTTT. It is translated as CASSQILVTGDSPGELLF.

The chain recombines TRBV25-1 with TRBJ1-2; TRBD1 matches 7 bases. V was clipped by 8 bases and J by 3 bases; unmatched bases: 6. The CDR3 length is 13 residues. CDR1 and CDR2 from the germline V gene are MGHDK and SYGVNS. CDR3 loop: CASYQGGHYGYTF. CDR3 nucleotide sequence: TGTGCCAGCTATCAGGGGGGGCACTATGGCTACACCTTC.